The T cell receptor beta chain under discussion was sequenced for a study of blood T cells in healthy people across ages. Sample-barcoded 5' priming and a J-beta primer mix drove a second PCR of 7 to 11 cycles. TCRdb re-analysed the 5' RACE reads in MiXCR, keeping a single row per CDR3 protein. Of 730,000 or so distinct CDR3 sequences in the sample, roughly 43% were seen once. CDR1 is DFQATT, CDR2 SNEGSKA, per germline (reference sequence). The V gene lost 0 bases and the J gene lost 7 bases, with 15 bases spanning the gap. CDR3 length equals 14 residues. The sequence came from a woman aged 55-75 years in good health. This sequence joins TRBV20-1 and TRBJ1-1; D is perhaps TRBD1 (6 bases). The source material was blood. The CDR3 DNA sequence: TGCAGTGCTAGAGATGGGGGGGCTGCAGGTGAAGCTTTCTTT. Protein product: CSARDGGAAGEAFF.